The present T cell receptor beta chain was sequenced within a study of T cells in Graves' hyperthyroidism and ophthalmopathy. The investigators amplified TCR beta CDR3 regions from RNA transcripts. HTBI primers were the set used in a first-round RT-PCR of the TCR CDR3. TCRdb passed the multiplex PCR reads through MiXCR, listing each CDR3 protein once. The data hold about 380,000 distinct CDR3 sequences, with approximately 15% observed a single time. CDR1 is SNHLY, CDR2 FYNNEI, per germline. V was clipped by 5 bases and J by 6 bases; unmatched bases: 3. The CDR3 is made up of 12 amino acids. This clonotype showed up just a few times.

This TCR derives from a woman aged 60 to 75 with Graves' hyperthyroidism. Sequenced material: blood. The genes are TRBV2 and TRBJ1-2; 7 bases align to TRBD1. CDR3 nucleotide sequence: TGTGCCAGCAGTCGGGACAGTCATGGCTACACCTTC. As protein: CASSRDSHGYTF. The entire variable domain, with the rest obtained from reference TRBV2 and TRBJ1-2, is as follows: EPEVTQTPSHQVTQMGQEVILRCVPISNHLYFYWYRQILGQKVEFLVSFYNNEISEKSEIFDDQFSVERPDGSNFTLKIRSTKLEDSAMYFCASSRDSHGYTFGSGTRLTVV.